This T cell receptor beta chain was recorded in a study of T cell responses to AZD1222 COVID-19 vaccine. Germline V CDR1 and CDR2: PRHDT, FYEKMQ (reference sequence). J gave up 4 bases and V 4 bases, and 7 bases lay outside the gene matches. The CDR3 spans 15 residues. Using immunoSEQ multiplex PCR, the repertoire was profiled, and TCRdb retains in-frame clones only, with some absent. The sample lists approximately 180,000 clones, just under 95% occurring once. V and J are TRBV13 and TRBJ1-2; 9 nucleotides align to TRBD1. This specimen consisted of peripheral blood, obtained 28 days after the second dose of the MenACWY control vaccine. The TCR comes from an adult who received the MenACWY meningococcal vaccine as a control. The CDR3 sequence: CASSYGTGLSYGYTF. CDR3 bases: TGTGCCAGCAGCTATGGGACAGGGTTAAGCTATGGCTACACCTTC. Together with reference TRBV13 and TRBJ1-2, the CDR3 gives the full variable domain: AAGVIQSPRHLIKEKRETATLKCYPIPRHDTVYWYQQGPGQDPQFLISFYEKMQSDKGSIPDRFSAQQFSDYHSELNMSSLELGDSALYFCASSYGTGLSYGYTFGSGTRLTVV.